This T cell receptor beta chain was sequenced for a study of PD-1 blockade in classical Hodgkin lymphoma. Time point given: cycle 4 day 1 (C4D1), after around six weeks of nivolumab. Autologous stem cell transplantation was followed by relapse in every patient, and brentuximab vedotin exposure varied. Measured with immunoSEQ multiplex PCR; TCRdb has only the in-frame clones, and not every one. The table shows about 6,900 clones, with 65% to 90% occurring only once. Material: peripheral blood mononuclear cells (PBMCs), obtained before the fourth cycle of nivolumab. The clonotype comes from a human donor with classical Hodgkin lymphoma.

The CDR3 here is CASSSGRGYGYTF. CDR3 DNA sequence: TGTGCCAGCAGCAGTGGGAGGGGCTATGGCTACACCTTC. V and J are TRBV27 and TRBJ1-2; the D gene is possibly TRBD1 (5 bases). The CDR3 is 13 residues long. Germline CDR1 is MNHEY and CDR2 is SMNVEV (reference sequence). V was pared by 6 bases and J by 4 bases, with 12 bases between.